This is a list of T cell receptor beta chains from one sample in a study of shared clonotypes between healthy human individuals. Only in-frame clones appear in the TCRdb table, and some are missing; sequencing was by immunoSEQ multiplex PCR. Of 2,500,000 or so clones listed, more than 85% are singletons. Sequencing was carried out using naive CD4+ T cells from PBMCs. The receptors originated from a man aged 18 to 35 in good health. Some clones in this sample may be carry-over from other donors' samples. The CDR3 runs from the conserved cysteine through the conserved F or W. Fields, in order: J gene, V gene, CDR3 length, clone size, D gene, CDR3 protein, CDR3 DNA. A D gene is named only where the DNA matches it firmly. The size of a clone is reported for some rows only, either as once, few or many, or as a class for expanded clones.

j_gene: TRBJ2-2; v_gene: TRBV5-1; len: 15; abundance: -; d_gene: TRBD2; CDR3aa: CASSLSSGIIGELFF; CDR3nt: TGCGCCAGCAGTTTATCTAGCGGGATTATCGGGGAGCTGTTTTTT
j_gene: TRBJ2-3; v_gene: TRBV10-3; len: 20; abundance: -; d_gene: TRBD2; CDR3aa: CAIAGGSKLAGRQITDTQYF; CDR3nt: TGTGCCATCGCGGGGGGCTCTAAACTAGCGGGTAGACAAATTACAGATACGCAGTATTTT
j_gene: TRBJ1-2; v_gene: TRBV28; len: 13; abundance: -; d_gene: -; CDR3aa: CASSSGRRYGYTF; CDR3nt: TGTGCCAGCAGTTCGGGACGTCGGTATGGCTACACCTTC
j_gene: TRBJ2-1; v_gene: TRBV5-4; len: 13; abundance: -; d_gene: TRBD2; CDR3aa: CASSFGGSLEQFF; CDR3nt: TGTGCCAGCAGCTTCGGCGGGAGTCTTGAGCAGTTCTTC
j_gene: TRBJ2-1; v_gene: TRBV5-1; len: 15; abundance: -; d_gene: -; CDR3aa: CASSLPDSPRNEQFF; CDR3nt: TGCGCCAGCAGCTTGCCGGACTCGCCCCGGAATGAGCAGTTCTTC
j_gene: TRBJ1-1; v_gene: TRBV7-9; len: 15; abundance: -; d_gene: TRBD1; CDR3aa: CASSLGAQGRVGAFF; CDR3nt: TGTGCCAGCAGCTTGGGGGCACAGGGGAGGGTTGGAGCTTTCTTT
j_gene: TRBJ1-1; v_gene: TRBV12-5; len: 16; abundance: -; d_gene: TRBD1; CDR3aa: CASGLASGTGNTEAFF; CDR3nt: TGTGCTAGTGGTTTGGCTAGCGGGACAGGGAACACTGAAGCTTTCTTT
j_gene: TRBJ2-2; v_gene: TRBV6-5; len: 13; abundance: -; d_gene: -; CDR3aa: CASRHRSTGELFF; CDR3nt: TGTGCCAGCAGACACAGGTCCACCGGGGAGCTGTTTTTT
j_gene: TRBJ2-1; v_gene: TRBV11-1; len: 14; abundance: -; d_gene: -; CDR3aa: CASSLSWVANEQFF; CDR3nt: TGTGCCAGCAGCTTATCTTGGGTAGCCAATGAGCAGTTCTTC
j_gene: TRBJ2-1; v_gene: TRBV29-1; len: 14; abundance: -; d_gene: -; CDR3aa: CSSGGRQGITEQFF; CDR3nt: TGCAGCTCGGGGGGTCGACAGGGAATAACTGAGCAGTTCTTC
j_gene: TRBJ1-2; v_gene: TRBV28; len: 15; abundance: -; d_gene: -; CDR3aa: CASTEYFAGTAGYTF; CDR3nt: TGTGCCAGCACCGAATATTTCGCCGGGACGGCAGGCTACACCTTC
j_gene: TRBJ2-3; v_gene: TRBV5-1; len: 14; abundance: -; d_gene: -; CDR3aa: CASSLVSITDTQYF; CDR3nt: TGCGCCAGCAGCTTGGTTTCGATCACAGATACGCAGTATTTT
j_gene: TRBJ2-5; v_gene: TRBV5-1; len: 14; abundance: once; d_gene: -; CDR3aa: CASSLAGGRETQYF; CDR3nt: TGCGCCAGCAGCTTGGCGGGGGGCAGGGAGACCCAGTACTTC
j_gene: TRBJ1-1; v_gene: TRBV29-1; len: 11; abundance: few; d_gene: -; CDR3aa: CSVLRGTEAFF; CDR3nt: TGCAGCGTCTTACGGGGCACTGAAGCTTTCTTT
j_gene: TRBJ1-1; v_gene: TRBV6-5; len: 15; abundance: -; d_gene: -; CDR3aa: CASRVGILAHTEAFF; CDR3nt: TGTGCCAGCAGGGTCGGGATCTTGGCCCACACTGAAGCTTTCTTT
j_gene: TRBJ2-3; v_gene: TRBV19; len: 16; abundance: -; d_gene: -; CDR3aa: CASSISYTSQSRSQYF; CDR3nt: TGTGCCAGTAGTATCTCCTATACAAGTCAGAGCCGATCGCAGTATTTT
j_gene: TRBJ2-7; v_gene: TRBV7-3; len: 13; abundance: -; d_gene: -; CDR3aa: CASSLGRGNEQYF; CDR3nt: TGTGCCAGCAGCCTTGGTCGGGGCAACGAGCAGTACTTC
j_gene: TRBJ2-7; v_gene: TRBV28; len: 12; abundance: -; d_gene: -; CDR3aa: CASGGSSYEQYF; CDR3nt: TGTGCCAGCGGAGGGAGCTCCTACGAGCAGTACTTC
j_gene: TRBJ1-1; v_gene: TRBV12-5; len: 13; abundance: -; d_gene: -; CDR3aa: CASGSPRDTEAFF; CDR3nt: TGTGCTAGTGGTTCCCCCCGGGACACTGAAGCTTTCTTT
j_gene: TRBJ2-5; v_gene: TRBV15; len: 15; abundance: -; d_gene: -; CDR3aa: CATSRDSRLQSAQYF; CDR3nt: TGTGCCACCAGCAGAGATAGTAGGTTGCAGTCGGCCCAGTACTTC
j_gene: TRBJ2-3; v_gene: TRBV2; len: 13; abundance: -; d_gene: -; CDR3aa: CAKGLTSTDTQYF; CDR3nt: TGTGCCAAGGGACTGACTAGCACAGATACGCAGTATTTT
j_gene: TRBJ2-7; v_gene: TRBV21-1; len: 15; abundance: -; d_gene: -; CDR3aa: CASSSGQSRPYEQYF; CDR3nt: TGTGCCAGCAGCTCCGGGCAATCCCGGCCTTACGAGCAGTACTTC